This is a list of T cell receptor beta chains from one sample in a study of cytomegalovirus exposure and HLA in healthy donors. Profiled with immunoSEQ multiplex PCR; TCRdb holds only in-frame clones, not every one. The sample has under 150,000 clones, over 8% seen once; the top ten hold 3%. Sequencing was carried out using PBMCs. These receptors were obtained from a man aged 25-45 years in good health and CMV-seronegative. The CDR3 runs from the conserved cysteine through the conserved F or W. The D gene is left open where the match is weak. Only part of the rows carry a size: once, few, many, or a class if the clone is expanded.

TRBV2	NA	NA	17	TRBJ1-1	TGTGCCAGCATAGGGCTCGCAGGGCTTGTGACAGGTACTGAAGCTTTCTTT	CASIGLAGLVTGTEAFF
TRBV5-6	few	NA	14	TRBJ2-3	TGTGCCAGCAATATCCTTCGGGTCCCAGATACGCAGTATTTT	CASNILRVPDTQYF
TRBV11-3	NA	NA	14	TRBJ2-6	TGTGCCAGCAGCTCCGGGGTGGGGGCCAACGTCCTGACTTTC	CASSSGVGANVLTF
TRBV2	NA	TRBD1	16	TRBJ1-3	TGTGCCAGCAGTGCGGGACAGGGCGCAGGTCGAAACACCATATATTTT	CASSAGQGAGRNTIYF
TRBV5-1	NA	NA	16	TRBJ2-1	TGCGCCAGCAGCCCTGGGGGGTCGAGCTCCTACAATGAGCAGTTCTTC	CASSPGGSSSYNEQFF
TRBV6-5	few	TRBD1	15	TRBJ2-1	TGTGCCAGCAGTTACACTGGGACAGGGGATCCTGAGCAGTTCTTC	CASSYTGTGDPEQFF
TRBV18	few	NA	13	TRBJ2-7	TGTGCCAGCTCACCCTCAGGGCAGTACGAGCAGTACTTC	CASSPSGQYEQYF
TRBV19	few	TRBD1	13	TRBJ1-3	TGTGCCAGTAGTAGGGACAGTCGAAACACCATATATTTT	CASSRDSRNTIYF
TRBV5-6	NA	NA	14	TRBJ2-1	TGTGCCAGCAGCTTGACTATCCAGACCGGTGAGCAGTTCTTC	CASSLTIQTGEQFF
TRBV18	NA	TRBD1	13	TRBJ1-4	TGTGCCAGCCGGATAACAGGGGACGAAAAACTGTTTTTT	CASRITGDEKLFF
TRBV18	NA	NA	12	TRBJ1-1	TGTGCCAGCTCACCACCGGGGGCCCGAGCTTTCTTT	CASSPPGARAFF
TRBV7-8	NA	NA	15	TRBJ1-2	TGTGCCAGCAGCTTAGGAACAGCCTCTAACTATGGCTACACCTTC	CASSLGTASNYGYTF
TRBV7-2	few	TRBD2	12	TRBJ2-3	TGTGCCGGTCAGGCTAGCGGGAATACGCAGTATTTT	CAGQASGNTQYF
TRBV21-1	few	NA	15	TRBJ2-4	TGTGCCAGCAGCGAACAGGGGGCGCCCAAAAACATTCAGTACTTC	CASSEQGAPKNIQYF
TRBV5-1	NA	TRBD2	18	TRBJ2-2	TGCGCCAGCAGCTCCCGAGCGGGATACCTTGCGAACACCGGGGAGCTGTTTTTT	CASSSRAGYLANTGELFF
TRBV2	NA	NA	17	TRBJ1-4	TGTGCCAGCAGTGAAGCGGGGGCGACTCAACACGGTGAAAAACTGTTTTTT	CASSEAGATQHGEKLFF
TRBV7-2	NA	NA	12	TRBJ1-1	TGTGCCAGCAGCTTGGCGGGAGCTGAAGCTTTCTTT	CASSLAGAEAFF
TRBV6-5	few	TRBD2	15	TRBJ2-3	TGTGCCAGCAGCCCGGGACTAGCGGGAGCAGATACGCAGTATTTT	CASSPGLAGADTQYF
TRBV27	NA	TRBD2	16	TRBJ2-1	TGTGCCAGCAGTCCCTCAAGCGGGGAGTCCTACAATGAGCAGTTCTTC	CASSPSSGESYNEQFF
TRBV10-1	NA	NA	13	TRBJ2-5	TGCGCCAGCAGTGACCGACAGTTGGGGACCCAGTACTTC	CASSDRQLGTQYF
TRBV5-6	few	TRBD1	14	TRBJ1-3	TGTGCCAGCAGCCGGACAGGGGCTGGAAACACCATATATTTT	CASSRTGAGNTIYF
TRBV16	NA	NA	15	TRBJ2-2	TGTGCCAGCAGCCAATCGGACTCTCCGACCGGGGAGCTGTTTTTT	CASSQSDSPTGELFF
TRBV29-1	few	NA	12	TRBJ2-3	TGCAGCGTTGAAGACTACACAGATACGCAGTATTTT	CSVEDYTDTQYF